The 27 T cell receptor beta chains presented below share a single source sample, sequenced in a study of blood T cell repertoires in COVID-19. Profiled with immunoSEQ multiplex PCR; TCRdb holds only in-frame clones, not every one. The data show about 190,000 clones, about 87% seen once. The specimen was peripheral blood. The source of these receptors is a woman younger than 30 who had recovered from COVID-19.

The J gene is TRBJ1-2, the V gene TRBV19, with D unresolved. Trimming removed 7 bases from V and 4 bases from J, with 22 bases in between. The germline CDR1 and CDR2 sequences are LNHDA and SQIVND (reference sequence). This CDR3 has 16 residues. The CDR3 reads CASTFGSTRGSYGYTF. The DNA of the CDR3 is TGTGCCAGTACCTTCGGTTCAACAAGAGGGAGCTATGGCTACACCTTC. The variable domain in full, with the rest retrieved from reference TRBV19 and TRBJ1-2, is DGGITQSPKYLFRKEGQNVTLSCEQNLNHDAMYWYRQDPGQGLRLIYYSQIVNDFQKGDIAEGYSVSREKKESFPLTVTSAQKNPTAFYLCASTFGSTRGSYGYTFGSGTRLTVV.

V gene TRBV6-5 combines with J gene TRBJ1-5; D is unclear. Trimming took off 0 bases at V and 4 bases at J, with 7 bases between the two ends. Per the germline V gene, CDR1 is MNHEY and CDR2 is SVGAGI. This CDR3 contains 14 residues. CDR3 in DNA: TGTGCCAGCAGTTACTCGGCGGATAATCAGCCCCAGCATTTT. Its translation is CASSYSADNQPQHF.

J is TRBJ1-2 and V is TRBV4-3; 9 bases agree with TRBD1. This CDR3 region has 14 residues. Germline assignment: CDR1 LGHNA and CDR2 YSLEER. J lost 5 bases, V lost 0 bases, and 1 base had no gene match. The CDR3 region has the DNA TGCGCCAGCAGCCAAGATGGGACAGGGTATGGCTACACCTTC. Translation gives CASSQDGTGYGYTF.

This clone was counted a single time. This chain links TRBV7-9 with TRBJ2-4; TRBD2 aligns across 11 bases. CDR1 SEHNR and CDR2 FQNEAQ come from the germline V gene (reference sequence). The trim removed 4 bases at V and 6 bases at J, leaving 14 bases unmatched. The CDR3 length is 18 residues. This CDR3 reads CASSSPRLAGPRTNIQYF. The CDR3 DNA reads TGTGCCAGCAGCTCGCCACGACTAGCGGGACCCAGAACAAACATTCAGTACTTC.

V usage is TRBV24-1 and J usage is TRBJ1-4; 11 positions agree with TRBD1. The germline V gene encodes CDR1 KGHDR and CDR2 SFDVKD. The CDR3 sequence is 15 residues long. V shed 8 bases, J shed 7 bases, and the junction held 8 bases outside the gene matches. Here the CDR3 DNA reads TGTGCCACCACCGGGACAGGGGGTTTTATTGAAAAACTGTTTTTT. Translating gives CATTGTGGFIEKLFF.

The CDR3 bases are TGTGCCAGCAGCCAAGGGGGCGGGAGCTATGAGCAGTTCTTC. It is translated as CASSQGGGSYEQFF. The genes are TRBV3-1 (or the pseudogene TRBV3-2) and TRBJ2-1; 7 bases match TRBD2. Looked up from germline, CDR1 is LGHDT and CDR2 is YNNKEL (reference sequence). V lost 1 base, J lost 8 bases, and 5 bases stayed unmatched. The CDR3 totals 14 residues.

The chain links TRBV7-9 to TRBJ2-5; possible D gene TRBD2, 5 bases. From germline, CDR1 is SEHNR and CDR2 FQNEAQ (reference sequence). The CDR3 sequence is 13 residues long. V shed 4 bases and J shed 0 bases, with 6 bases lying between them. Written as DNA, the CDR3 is TGTGCCAGCAGCTCCGGGGACCAAGAGACCCAGTACTTC. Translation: CASSSGDQETQYF.

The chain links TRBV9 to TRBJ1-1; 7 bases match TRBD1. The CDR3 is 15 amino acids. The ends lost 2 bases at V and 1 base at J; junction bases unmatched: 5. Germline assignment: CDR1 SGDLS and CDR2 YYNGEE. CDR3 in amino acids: CASSVSWTGNTEAFF. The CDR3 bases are TGTGCCAGCAGCGTTTCATGGACAGGGAACACTGAAGCTTTCTTT.

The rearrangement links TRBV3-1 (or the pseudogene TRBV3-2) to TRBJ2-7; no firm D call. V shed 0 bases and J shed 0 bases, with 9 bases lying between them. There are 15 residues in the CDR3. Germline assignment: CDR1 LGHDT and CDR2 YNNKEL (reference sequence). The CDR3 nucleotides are TGTGCCAGCAGCCAAGACGATGGCAGCTCCTACGAGCAGTACGTC. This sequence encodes CASSQDDGSSYEQYV.

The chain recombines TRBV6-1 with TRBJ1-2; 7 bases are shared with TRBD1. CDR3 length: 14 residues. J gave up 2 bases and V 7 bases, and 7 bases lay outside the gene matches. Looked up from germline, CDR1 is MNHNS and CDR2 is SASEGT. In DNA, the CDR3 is TGTGCCAGCACCGACAGGGTTGGGAACTATGGCTACACCTTC. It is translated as CASTDRVGNYGYTF.

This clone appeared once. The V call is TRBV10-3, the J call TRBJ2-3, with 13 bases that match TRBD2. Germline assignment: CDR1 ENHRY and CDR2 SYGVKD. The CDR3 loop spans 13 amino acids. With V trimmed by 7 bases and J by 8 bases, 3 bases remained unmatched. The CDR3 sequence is CAITGTSGTTQYF. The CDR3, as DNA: TGTGCCATCACCGGGACTAGCGGGACTACGCAGTATTTT.

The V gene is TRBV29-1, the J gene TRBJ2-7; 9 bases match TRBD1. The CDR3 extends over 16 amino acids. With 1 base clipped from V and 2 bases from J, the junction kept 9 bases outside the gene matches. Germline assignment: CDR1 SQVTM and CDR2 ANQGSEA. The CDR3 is CSVEAGRDREAYEQYF. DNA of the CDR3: TGCAGCGTTGAAGCTGGCCGGGACAGGGAAGCCTACGAGCAGTACTTC.

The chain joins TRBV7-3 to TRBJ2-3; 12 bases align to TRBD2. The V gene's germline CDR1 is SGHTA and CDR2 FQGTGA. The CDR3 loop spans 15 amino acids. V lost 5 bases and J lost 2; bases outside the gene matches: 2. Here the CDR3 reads CASSRTSGDTDTQYF. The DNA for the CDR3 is TGTGCCAGCAGCCGGACTAGCGGGGACACAGATACGCAGTATTTT.

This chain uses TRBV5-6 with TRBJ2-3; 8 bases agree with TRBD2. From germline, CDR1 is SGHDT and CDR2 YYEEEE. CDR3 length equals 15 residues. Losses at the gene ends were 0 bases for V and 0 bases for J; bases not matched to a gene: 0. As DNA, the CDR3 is TGTGCCAGCAGCTTGGCGGGGGGGAGCACAGATACGCAGTATTTT. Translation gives CASSLAGGSTDTQYF.

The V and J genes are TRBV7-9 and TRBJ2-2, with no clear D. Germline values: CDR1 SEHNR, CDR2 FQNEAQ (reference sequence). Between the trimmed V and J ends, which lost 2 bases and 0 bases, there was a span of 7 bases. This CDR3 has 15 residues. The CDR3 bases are TGTGCCAGCAGCTTATTATCAGCGAACACCGGGGAGCTGTTTTTT. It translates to CASSLLSANTGELFF. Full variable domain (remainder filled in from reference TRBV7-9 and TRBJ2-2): DTGVSQNPRHKITKRGQNVTFRCDPISEHNRLYWYRQTLGQGPEFLTYFQNEAQLEKSRLLSDRFSAERPKGSFSTLEIQRTEQGDSAMYLCASSLLSANTGELFFGEGSRLTVL.

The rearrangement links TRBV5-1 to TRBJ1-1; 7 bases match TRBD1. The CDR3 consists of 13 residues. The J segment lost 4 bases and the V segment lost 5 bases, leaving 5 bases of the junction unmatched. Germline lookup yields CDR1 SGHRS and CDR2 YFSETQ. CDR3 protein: CASRKQGTTEAFF. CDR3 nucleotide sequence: TGCGCCAGCAGGAAACAGGGGACCACTGAAGCTTTCTTT.

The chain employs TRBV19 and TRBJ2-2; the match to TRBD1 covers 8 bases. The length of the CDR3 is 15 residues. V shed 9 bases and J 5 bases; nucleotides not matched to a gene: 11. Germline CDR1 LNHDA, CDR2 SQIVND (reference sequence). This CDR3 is CASRTQGALTGELFF. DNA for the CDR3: TGTGCCAGCCGGACTCAGGGGGCGCTAACCGGGGAGCTGTTTTTT.

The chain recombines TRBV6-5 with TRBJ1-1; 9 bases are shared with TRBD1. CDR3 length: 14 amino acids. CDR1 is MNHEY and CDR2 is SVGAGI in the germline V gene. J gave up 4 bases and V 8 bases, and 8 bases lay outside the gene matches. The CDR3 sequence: CASGIYRGRTEAFF. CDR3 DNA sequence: TGTGCCAGCGGTATCTACAGGGGGCGCACTGAAGCTTTCTTT.

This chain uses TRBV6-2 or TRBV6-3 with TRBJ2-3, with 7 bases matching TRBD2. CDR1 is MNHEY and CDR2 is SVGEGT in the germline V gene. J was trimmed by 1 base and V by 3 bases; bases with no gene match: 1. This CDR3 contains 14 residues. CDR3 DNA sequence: TGTGCCAGCAGTTATACTAGCGGCACAGATACGCAGTATTTT. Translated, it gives CASSYTSGTDTQYF.

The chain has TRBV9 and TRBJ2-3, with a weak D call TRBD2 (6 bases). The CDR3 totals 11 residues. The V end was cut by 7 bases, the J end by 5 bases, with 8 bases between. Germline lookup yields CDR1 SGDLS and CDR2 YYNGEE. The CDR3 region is CASGGLDTQYF. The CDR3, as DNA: TGTGCCAGCGGAGGGTTAGATACGCAGTATTTT.

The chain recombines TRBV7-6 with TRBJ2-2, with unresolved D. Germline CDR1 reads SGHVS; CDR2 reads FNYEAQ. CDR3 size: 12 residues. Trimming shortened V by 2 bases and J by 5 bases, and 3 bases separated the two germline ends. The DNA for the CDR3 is TGTGCCAGCAGCTTACATACCGGGGAGCTGTTTTTT. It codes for CASSLHTGELFF.

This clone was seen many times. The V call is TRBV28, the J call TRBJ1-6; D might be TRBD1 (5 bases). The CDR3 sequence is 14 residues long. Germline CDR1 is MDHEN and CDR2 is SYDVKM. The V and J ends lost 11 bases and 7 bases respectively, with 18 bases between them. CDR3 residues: CAGLRWGGNSPLHF. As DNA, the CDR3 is TGTGCCGGCCTCCGGTGGGGGGGGAATTCACCCCTCCACTTT.

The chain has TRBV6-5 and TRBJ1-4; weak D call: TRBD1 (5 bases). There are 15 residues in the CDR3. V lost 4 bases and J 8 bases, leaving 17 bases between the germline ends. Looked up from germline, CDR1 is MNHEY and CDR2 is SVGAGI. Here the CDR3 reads CASSSRGRGGEKLFF. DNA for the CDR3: TGTGCCAGCAGTTCCCGTGGAAGGGGAGGCGAAAAACTGTTTTTT.

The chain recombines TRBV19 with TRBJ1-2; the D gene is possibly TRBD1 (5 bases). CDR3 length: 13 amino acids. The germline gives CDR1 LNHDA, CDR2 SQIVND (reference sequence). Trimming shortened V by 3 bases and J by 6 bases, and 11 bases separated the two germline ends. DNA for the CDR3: TGTGCCAGTAGTATTTCCAGGGCGAATGGCTACACCTTC. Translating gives CASSISRANGYTF. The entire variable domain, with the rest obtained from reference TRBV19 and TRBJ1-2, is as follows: DGGITQSPKYLFRKEGQNVTLSCEQNLNHDAMYWYRQDPGQGLRLIYYSQIVNDFQKGDIAEGYSVSREKKESFPLTVTSAQKNPTAFYLCASSISRANGYTFGSGTRLTVV.

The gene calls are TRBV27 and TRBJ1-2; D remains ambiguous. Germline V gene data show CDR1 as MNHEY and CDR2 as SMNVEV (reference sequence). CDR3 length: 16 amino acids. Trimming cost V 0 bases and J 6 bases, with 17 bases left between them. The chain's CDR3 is CASSLSLAGPRDGYTF. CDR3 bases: TGTGCCAGCAGTTTATCCCTGGCAGGCCCGCGGGATGGCTACACCTTC.

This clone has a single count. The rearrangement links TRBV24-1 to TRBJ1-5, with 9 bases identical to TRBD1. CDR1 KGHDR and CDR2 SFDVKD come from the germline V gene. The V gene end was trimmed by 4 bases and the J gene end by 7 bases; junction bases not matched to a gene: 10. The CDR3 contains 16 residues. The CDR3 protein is CATSEGTGSIGQPQHF. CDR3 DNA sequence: TGTGCCACCAGTGAGGGGACAGGGTCGATTGGACAGCCCCAGCATTTT.

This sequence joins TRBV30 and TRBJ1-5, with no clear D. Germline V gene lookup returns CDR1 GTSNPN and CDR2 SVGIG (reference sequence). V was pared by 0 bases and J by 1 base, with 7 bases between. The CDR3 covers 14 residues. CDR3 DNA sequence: TGTGCCTGGAGTGTGGGAGAAAGCAATCAGCCCCAGCATTTT. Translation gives CAWSVGESNQPQHF.